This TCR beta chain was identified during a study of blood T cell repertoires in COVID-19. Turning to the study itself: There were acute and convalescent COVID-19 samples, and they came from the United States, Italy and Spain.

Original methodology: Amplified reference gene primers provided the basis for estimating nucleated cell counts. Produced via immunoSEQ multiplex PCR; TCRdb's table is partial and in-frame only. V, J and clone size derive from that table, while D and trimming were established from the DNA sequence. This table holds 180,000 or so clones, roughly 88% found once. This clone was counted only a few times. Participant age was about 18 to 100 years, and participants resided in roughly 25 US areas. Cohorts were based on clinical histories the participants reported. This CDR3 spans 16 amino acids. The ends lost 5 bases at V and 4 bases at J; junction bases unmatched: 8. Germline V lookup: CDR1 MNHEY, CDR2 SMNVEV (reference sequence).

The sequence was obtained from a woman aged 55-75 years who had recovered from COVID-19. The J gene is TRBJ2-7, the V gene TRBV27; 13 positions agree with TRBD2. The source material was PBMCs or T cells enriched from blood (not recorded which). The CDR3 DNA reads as TGTGCCAGCAGTCGGTACGGGACTAGCGGGGCGTACGAGCAGTACTTC. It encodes CASSRYGTSGAYEQYF.